These 11 T cell receptor beta chains came from one sample sequenced in a study of blood T cell repertoires in COVID-19 (dated by TCRdb to the early 2020s). Libraries were made using the immunoSEQ multiplex PCR assay. The table was pulled from immuneACCESS by TCRdb, which kept in-frame rearrangements only. Such tables lose some clones; where checked, under half of the loss comes from unresolved V genes, and the rest has no known cause. This sample has 180,000 or so clones in its table, and 85% to 90% of those were observed once. Around a sixth of the sample belongs to the ten largest clones. The material sequenced was peripheral blood. Every receptor here comes from a person aged 70 to 79 with COVID-19, enrolled during active disease.

This chain uses TRBV30 with TRBJ2-7; D perhaps matches TRBD1 (6 bases). Germline V gene lookup returns CDR1 GTSNPN and CDR2 SVGIG (reference sequence). The CDR3 covers 15 residues. Trimming stripped 1 base from V and 1 base from J, with 14 bases between. CDR3 nucleotides: TGTGCCTGGAGTGAATTCGACAGGACGTCCTACGAGCAGTACTTC. Amino acids: CAWSEFDRTSYEQYF.

The CDR3 DNA reads TGTGCCAGCAGCTTGGGACAGGGGCAATATAATTCACCCCTCCACTTT. This codes for CASSLGQGQYNSPLHF. The chain couples TRBV5-6 to TRBJ1-6; 8 nucleotides align to TRBD1. CDR1 SGHDT and CDR2 YYEEEE come from the germline V gene. Trimming cost V 0 bases and J 4 bases; bases outside gene matches: 3. The CDR3 is made up of 16 amino acids.

This chain connects TRBV19 to TRBJ1-3, with 7 bases identical to TRBD1. This CDR3 has 15 residues. Germline V gene lookup returns CDR1 LNHDA and CDR2 SQIVND (reference sequence). Germline trimming cut 4 bases from V and 0 bases from J; bases unmatched to any gene: 3. The CDR3, as DNA: TGTGCCAGTAGTAACACAGGGGACTCTGGAAACACCATATATTTT. This gives the protein CASSNTGDSGNTIYF.

The table lists this clone with a count of one. The genes are TRBV12-3 or TRBV12-4 and TRBJ1-2; TRBD1 agrees at 9 bases. Trimming at V came to 6 bases and at J to 6 bases, leaving 5 bases not matched to a gene. The CDR3 is made up of 13 amino acids. The CDR3 here is CASSRGTGNGYTF. The DNA for the CDR3 is TGTGCCAGCAGCAGGGGGACAGGGAATGGCTACACCTTC.

The chain joins TRBV7-2 to TRBJ2-2, with unresolved D. Germline-derived CDR1 and CDR2 are SGHTA and FQGNSA. Trimming removed 4 bases at V and 2 bases at J, with 17 bases between. The CDR3 totals 17 residues. CDR3 bases: TGTGCCAGCAGCTCTAGACCCGGTAGCAGCAACACCGGGGAGCTGTTTTTT. It specifies CASSSRPGSSNTGELFF.

The J gene is TRBJ1-4, the V gene TRBV29-1, with no clear D. The CDR3 is 13 amino acids. Trimming removed 6 bases from V and 5 bases from J, with 13 bases in between. Germline CDR1 reads SQVTM; CDR2 reads ANQGSEA. Here the CDR3 reads CSVRERGNEKLFF. In DNA, the CDR3 is TGCAGCGTGAGAGAACGGGGAAATGAAAAACTGTTTTTT.

In this sample, this clone turned up a few times. The chain recombines TRBV19 with TRBJ2-1; D is perhaps TRBD1 (5 bases). V was clipped by 10 bases and J by 0 bases, with 13 bases between them. The CDR3 is 14 amino acids. Germline CDR1 and CDR2: LNHDA and SQIVND (reference sequence). CDR3 loop: CATNARGSYNEQFF. The CDR3 region has the DNA TGTGCCACTAACGCTAGGGGCTCCTACAATGAGCAGTTCTTC.

CDR3 nucleotides: TGTGCCAGCAGCCAAGAGCGGTACACAGATACGCAGTATTTT. It yields the protein CASSQERYTDTQYF. The J gene is TRBJ2-3, the V gene TRBV14; D call uncertain. Germline CDR1 is SGHDN and CDR2 is FVKESK. This CDR3 has 14 amino acids. V dropped 0 bases and J dropped 2 bases, with 6 bases sitting between them.

The V gene is TRBV7-9, the J gene TRBJ1-5; D is uncertain. From germline, CDR1 is SEHNR and CDR2 FQNEAQ (reference sequence). V lost 1 base, J lost 7 bases, and 14 bases lay in between. The CDR3 totals 15 residues. The DNA for the CDR3 is TGTGCCAGCAGCTTAGGGGTTATGGGAGCCCAGCCCCAGCATTTT. Protein: CASSLGVMGAQPQHF.

The chain links TRBV7-9 to TRBJ2-5; D is perhaps TRBD1 (6 bases). CDR1 and CDR2 (germline): SEHNR, FQNEAQ (reference sequence). Trimming took 5 bases from V and 5 from J, leaving 12 bases between them. The CDR3 spans 13 residues. In nucleotides, the CDR3 is TGTGCCAGCAGCCCAGGGGCTGGCGAGACCCAGTACTTC. Translation: CASSPGAGETQYF.

The rearrangement links TRBV13 to TRBJ2-7, with D possibly TRBD2 on 6 matching bases. Deletions cut 1 base from V and 7 bases from J, with 14 bases between. The CDR3 totals 14 residues. Germline CDR1 is PRHDT and CDR2 is FYEKMQ (reference sequence). CDR3 amino acids: CASSLAGTSGEQYF. CDR3 DNA sequence: TGTGCCAGCAGCTTAGCCGGGACCAGCGGGGAGCAGTACTTC.